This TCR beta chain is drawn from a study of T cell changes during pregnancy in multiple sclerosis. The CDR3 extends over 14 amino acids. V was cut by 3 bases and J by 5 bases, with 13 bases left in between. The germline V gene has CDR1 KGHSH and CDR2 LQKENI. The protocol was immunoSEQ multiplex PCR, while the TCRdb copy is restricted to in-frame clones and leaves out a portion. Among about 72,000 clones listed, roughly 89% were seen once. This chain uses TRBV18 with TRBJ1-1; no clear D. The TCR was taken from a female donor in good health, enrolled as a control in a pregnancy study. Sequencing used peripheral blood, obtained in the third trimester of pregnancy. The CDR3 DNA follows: TGTGCCAGCTCACCTGCTCGGGAAGGGACTGAAGCTTTCTTT. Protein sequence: CASSPAREGTEAFF.